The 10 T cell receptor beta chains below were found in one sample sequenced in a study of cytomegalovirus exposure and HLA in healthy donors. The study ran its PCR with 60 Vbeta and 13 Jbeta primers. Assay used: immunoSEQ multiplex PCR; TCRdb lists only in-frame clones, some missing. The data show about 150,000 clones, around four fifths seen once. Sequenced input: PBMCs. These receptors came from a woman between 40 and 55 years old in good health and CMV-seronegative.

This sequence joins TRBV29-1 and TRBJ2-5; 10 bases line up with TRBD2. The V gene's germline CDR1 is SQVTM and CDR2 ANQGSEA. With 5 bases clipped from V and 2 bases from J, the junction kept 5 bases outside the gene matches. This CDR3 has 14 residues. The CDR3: CSVQRAGGQETQYF. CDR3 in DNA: TGCAGCGTTCAAAGAGCGGGGGGGCAAGAGACCCAGTACTTC.

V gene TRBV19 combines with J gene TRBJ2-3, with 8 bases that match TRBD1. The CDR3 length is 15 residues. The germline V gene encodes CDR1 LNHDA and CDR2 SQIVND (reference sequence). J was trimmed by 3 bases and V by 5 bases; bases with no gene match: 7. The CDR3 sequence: CASSPDRVITDTQYF. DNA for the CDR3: TGTGCCAGTAGTCCGGACAGGGTTATAACAGATACGCAGTATTTT.

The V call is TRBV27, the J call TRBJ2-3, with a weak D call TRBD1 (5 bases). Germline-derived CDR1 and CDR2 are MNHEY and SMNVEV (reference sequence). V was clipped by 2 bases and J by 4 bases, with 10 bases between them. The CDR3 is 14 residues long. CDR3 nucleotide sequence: TGTGCCAGCAGTTTACTTAGGGGTTCAGATACGCAGTATTTT. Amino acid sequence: CASSLLRGSDTQYF.

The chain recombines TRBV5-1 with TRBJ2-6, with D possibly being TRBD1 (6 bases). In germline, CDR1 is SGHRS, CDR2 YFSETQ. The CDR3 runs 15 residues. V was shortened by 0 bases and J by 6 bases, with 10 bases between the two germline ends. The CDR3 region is CASSLEGELANVLTF. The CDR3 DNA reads TGCGCCAGCAGCTTGGAGGGGGAATTGGCCAACGTCCTGACTTTC.

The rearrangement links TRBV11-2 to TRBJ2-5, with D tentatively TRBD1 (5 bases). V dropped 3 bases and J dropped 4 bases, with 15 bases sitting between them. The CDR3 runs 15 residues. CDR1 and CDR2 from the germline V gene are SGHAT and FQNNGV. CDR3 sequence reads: CASSFRSAQGETQYF. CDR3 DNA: TGTGCCAGCAGCTTTCGGTCGGCCCAGGGAGAGACCCAGTACTTC. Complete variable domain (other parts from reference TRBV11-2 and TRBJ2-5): EAGVAQSPRYKIIEKRQSVAFWCNPISGHATLYWYQQILGQGPKLLIQFQNNGVVDDSQLPKDRFSAERLKGVDSTLKIQPAKLEDSAVYLCASSFRSAQGETQYFGPGTRLLVL.

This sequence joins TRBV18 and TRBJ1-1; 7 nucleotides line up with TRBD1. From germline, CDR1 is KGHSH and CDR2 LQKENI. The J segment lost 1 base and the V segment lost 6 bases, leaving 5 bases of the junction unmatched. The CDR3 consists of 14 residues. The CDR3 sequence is CASSPWDRNTEAFF. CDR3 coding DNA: TGTGCCAGCTCTCCCTGGGACAGGAACACTGAAGCTTTCTTT.

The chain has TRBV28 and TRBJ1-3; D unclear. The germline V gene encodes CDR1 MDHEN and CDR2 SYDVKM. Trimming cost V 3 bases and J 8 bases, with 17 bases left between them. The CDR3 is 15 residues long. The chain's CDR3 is CASSLGGNLWDTIYF. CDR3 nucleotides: TGTGCCAGCAGTTTGGGAGGGAACCTCTGGGACACCATATATTTT.

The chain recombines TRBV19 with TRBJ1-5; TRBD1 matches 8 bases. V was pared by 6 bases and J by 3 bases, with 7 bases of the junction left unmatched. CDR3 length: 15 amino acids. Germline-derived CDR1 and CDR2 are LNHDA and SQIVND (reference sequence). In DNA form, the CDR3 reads TGTGCCAGTAGACTACAGGGGGGCAACAATCAGCCCCAGCATTTT. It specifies CASRLQGGNNQPQHF.

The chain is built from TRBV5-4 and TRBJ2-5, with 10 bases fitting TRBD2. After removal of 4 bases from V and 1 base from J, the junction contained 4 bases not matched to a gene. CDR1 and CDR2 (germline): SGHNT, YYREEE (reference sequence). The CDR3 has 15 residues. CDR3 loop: CASSPGLASQETQYF. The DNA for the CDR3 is TGTGCCAGCAGCCCGGGACTAGCGAGCCAAGAGACCCAGTACTTC. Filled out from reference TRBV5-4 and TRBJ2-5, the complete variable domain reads ETGVTQSPTHLIKTRGQQVTLRCSSQSGHNTVSWYQQALGQGPQFIFQYYREEENGRGNFPPRFSGLQFPNYSSELNVNALELDDSALYLCASSPGLASQETQYFGPGTRLLVL.

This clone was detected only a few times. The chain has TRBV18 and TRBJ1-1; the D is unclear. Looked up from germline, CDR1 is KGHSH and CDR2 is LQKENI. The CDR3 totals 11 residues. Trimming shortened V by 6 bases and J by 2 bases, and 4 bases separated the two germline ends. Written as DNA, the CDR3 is TGTGCCAGCTCTACTAACACTGAAGCTTTCTTT. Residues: CASSTNTEAFF.